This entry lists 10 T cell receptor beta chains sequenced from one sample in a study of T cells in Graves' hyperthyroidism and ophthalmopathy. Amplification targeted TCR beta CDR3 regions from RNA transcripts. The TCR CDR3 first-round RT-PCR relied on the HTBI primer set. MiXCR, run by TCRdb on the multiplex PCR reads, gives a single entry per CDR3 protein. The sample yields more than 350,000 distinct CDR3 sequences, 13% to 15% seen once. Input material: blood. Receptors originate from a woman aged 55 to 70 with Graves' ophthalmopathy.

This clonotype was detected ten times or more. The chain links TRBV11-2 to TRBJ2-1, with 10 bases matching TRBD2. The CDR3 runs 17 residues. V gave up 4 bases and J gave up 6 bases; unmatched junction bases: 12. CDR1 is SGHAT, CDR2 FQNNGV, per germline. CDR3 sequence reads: CASSWGAGGVKGNEQFF. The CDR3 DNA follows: TGTGCCAGCAGCTGGGGAGCGGGAGGGGTTAAAGGCAATGAGCAGTTCTTC.

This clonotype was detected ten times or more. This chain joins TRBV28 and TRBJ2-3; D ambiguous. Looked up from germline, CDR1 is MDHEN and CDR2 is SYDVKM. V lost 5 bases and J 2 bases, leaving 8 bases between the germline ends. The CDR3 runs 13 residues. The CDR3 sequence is CASSSYTTDTQYF. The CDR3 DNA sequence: TGTGCCAGCAGTAGCTACACCACAGATACGCAGTATTTT.

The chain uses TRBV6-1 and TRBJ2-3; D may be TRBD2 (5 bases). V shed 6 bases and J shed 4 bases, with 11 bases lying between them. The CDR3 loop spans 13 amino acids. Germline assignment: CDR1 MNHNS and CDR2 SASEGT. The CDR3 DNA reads TGTGCCAGCAGCCGCGGGTCGTCAGATACGCAGTATTTT. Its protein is CASSRGSSDTQYF.

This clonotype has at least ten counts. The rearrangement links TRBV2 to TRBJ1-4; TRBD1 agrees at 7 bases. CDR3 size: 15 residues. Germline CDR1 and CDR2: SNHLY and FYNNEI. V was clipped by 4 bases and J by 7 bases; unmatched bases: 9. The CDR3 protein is CASSGGDSASEKLFF. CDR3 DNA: TGTGCCAGCAGTGGCGGGGACAGCGCTTCTGAAAAACTGTTTTTT.

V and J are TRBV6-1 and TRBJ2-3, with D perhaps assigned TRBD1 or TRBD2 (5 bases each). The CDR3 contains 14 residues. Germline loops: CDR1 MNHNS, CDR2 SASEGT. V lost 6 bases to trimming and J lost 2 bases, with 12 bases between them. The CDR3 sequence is CASSRGDPTDTQYF. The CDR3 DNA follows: TGTGCCAGCAGCCGAGGGGACCCCACAGATACGCAGTATTTT.

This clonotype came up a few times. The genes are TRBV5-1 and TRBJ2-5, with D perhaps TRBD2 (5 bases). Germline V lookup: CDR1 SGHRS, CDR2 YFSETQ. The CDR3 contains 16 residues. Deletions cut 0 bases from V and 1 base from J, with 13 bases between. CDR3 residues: CASSLASWGTQETQYF. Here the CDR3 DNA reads TGCGCCAGCAGCTTGGCTAGCTGGGGAACCCAAGAGACCCAGTACTTC.

CDR3 region: CASSYFGTSGVQETQYF. As DNA, the CDR3 is TGTGCCAGCAGTTACTTCGGGACTAGCGGTGTTCAAGAGACCCAGTACTTC. The chain is built from TRBV6-5 and TRBJ2-5; 11 nucleotides match TRBD2. The CDR3 has 17 residues. CDR1 is MNHEY and CDR2 is SVGAGI in the germline V gene. The trim removed 1 base at V and 2 bases at J, leaving 6 bases unmatched.

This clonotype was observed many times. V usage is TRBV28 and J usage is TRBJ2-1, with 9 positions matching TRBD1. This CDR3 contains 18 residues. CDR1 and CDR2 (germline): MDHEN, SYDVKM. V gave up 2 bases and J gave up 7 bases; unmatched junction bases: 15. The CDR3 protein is CASSLGTGHSGRQNEQFF. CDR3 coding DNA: TGTGCCAGCAGTTTAGGGACAGGGCACAGCGGGCGCCAAAATGAGCAGTTCTTC.

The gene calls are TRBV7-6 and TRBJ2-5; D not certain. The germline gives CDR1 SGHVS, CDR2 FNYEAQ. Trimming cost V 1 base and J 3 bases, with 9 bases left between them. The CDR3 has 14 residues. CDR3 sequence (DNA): TGTGCCAGCAGCTTAGAGGTTGGTGAAGAGACCCAGTACTTC. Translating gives CASSLEVGEETQYF.

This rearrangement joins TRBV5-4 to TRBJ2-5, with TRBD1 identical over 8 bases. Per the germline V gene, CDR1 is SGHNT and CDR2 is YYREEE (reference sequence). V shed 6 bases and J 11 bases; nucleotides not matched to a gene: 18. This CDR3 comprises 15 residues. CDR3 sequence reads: CASTSQGGARGGQYF. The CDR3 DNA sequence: TGTGCCAGCACCTCACAGGGGGGCGCACGCGGCGGTCAGTACTTC.